This T cell receptor beta chain comes out of a study of a mutant IDH1 vaccine in newly diagnosed glioma. Background on the study: The therapy given earlier, which was standard therapy, consisted of radiotherapy, temozolomide, or both, and most of the patients received both. Week 47 marked visit V13, whereas week 35 marked visit V12.

Generated by immunoSEQ multiplex PCR, the TCRdb table keeps only in-frame clones and is missing some. Here the sample spans around 50,000 clones, approximately 90% being singletons. This clone was picked up a small number of times. The antigen remains unidentified. Time point here: week 35, safety follow-up. Mutant IDH1 20-mer peptide, at 300 ug, made up each vaccine dose, with topical imiquimod. The clonotype originates from a woman between 35 and 50 years old with glioma. The material sequenced was PBMCs, taken from a glioma patient whose treatment included an IDH1 peptide vaccine.

CDR3 region: CASSAQGQGNEQFF. The CDR3 nucleotides are TGTGCCAGCAGCGCCCAGGGACAGGGAAATGAGCAGTTCTTC. The chain couples TRBV2 to TRBJ2-1; TRBD1 aligns across 9 bases. The CDR3 runs to 14 residues. CDR1 is SNHLY, CDR2 FYNNEI, per germline. Germline trimming cut 6 bases from V and 7 bases from J; bases unmatched to any gene: 7.